The text below deals with one TCR beta chain. The data belong to a study of shared clonotypes between healthy human individuals. Germline loops: CDR1 KGHSH, CDR2 LQKENI. CDR3 size: 16 residues. Trimming at V came to 3 bases and at J to 1 base, leaving 4 bases not matched to a gene. The authors' processing: ImmunoSEQ supplied junction-only sequences lacking quality scores, so filtering was different. The data were produced by immunoSEQ multiplex PCR, yet TCRdb's version contains in-frame clones alone and is incomplete. V, J and clone size are those of that table, while D and trimming were read from the DNA. The table shows fewer than 1.4 million clones, with approximately 80% occurring only once.

The sample was memory CD4+ T cells from PBMCs. Subset in this sample: CD45RA-negative fraction. The source is a man in his late teens or twenties in good health. Some clones in this sample may be carry-over from other donors' samples. This chain links TRBV18 with TRBJ2-5, with 11 bases that match TRBD1. Written as DNA, the CDR3 is TGTGCCAGCTCACCCCTCGGACAGGGGGCCCAAGAGACCCAGTACTTC. Amino acids: CASSPLGQGAQETQYF.